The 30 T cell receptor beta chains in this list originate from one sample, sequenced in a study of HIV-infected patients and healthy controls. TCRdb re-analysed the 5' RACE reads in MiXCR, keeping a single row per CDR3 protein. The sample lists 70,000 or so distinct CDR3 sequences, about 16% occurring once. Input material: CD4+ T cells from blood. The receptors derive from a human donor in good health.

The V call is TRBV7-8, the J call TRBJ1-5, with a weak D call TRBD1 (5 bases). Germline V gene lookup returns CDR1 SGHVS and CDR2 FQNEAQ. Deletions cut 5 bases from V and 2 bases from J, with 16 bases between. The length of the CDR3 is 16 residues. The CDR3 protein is CASSRVGGAGNQPQHF. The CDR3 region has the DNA TGTGCCAGCAGCCGCGTGGGAGGGGCTGGCAATCAGCCCCAGCATTTT.

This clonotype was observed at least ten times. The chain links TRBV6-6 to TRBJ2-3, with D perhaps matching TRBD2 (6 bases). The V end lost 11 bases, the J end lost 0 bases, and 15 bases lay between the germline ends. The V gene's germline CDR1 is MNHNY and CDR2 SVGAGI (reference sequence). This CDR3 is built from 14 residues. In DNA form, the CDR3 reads TGTGCCCTCACTAGCAGTTCTAGCACAGATACGCAGTATTTT. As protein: CALTSSSSTDTQYF.

CDR3: CASSQVDMGLASYNEQFF. For the CDR3, the DNA is TGCGCCAGCAGCCAAGTAGATATGGGACTAGCCTCCTACAATGAGCAGTTCTTC. V usage is TRBV4-1 and J usage is TRBJ2-1; 9 bases map to TRBD2. Germline values: CDR1 MGHRA, CDR2 YSYEKL. This CDR3 contains 18 residues. J lost 0 bases, V lost 1 base, and 7 bases had no gene match.

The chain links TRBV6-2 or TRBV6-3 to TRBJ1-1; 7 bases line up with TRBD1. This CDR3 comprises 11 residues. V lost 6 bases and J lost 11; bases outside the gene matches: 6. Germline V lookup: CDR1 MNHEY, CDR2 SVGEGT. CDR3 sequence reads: CASRDRVLAFF. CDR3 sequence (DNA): TGTGCCAGCAGAGACAGGGTGTTGGCTTTCTTT.

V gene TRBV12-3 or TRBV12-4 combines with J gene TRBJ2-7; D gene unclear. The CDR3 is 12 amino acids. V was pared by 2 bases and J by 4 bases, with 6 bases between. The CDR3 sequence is CASSLSRYEQYF. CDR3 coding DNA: TGTGCCAGCAGTTTAAGCAGATACGAGCAGTACTTC.

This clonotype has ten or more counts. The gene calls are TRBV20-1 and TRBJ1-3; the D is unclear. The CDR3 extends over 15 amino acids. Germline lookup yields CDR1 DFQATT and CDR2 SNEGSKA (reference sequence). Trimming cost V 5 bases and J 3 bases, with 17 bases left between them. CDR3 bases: TGCAGTGCTTCCCATGAGAGGCCCGGTGGAAACACCATATATTTT. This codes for CSASHERPGGNTIYF.

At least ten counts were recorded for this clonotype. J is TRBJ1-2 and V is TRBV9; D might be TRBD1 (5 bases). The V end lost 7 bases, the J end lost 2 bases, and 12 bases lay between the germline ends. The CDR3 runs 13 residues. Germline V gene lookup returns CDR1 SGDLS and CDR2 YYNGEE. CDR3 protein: CASGRTRNYGYTF. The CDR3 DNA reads TGTGCCAGCGGAAGGACACGCAACTATGGCTACACCTTC.

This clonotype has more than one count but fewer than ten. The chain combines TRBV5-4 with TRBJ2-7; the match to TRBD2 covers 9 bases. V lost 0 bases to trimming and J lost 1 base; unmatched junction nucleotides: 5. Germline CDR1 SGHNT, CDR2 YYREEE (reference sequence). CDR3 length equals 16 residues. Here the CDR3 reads CASSLGGGRASYEQYF. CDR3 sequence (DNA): TGTGCCAGCAGCTTGGGGGGCGGGAGGGCATCCTACGAGCAGTACTTC.

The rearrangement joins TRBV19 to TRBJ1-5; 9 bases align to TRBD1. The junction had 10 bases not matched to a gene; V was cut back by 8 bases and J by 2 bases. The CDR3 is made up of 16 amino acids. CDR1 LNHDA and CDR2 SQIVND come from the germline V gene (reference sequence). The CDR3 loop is CASSNPRTGGNQPQHF. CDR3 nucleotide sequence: TGTGCCAGTTCGAATCCTCGGACAGGGGGCAATCAGCCCCAGCATTTT.

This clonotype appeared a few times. The CDR3 DNA sequence: TGTGCCAGCAGTTCTTCCGTACGGTCACCCCTCCACTTT. It translates to CASSSSVRSPLHF. The genes are TRBV12-3 or TRBV12-4 and TRBJ1-6; no firm D call. V lost 4 bases, J lost 10 bases, and 11 bases lay in between. CDR3 length: 13 amino acids.

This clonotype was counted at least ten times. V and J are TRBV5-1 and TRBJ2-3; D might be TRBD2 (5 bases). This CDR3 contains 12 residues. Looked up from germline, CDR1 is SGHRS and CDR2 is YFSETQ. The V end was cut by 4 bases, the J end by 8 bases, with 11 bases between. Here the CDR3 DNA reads TGCGCCAGCAGCGCGGGCGAGAGTACGCAGTATTTT. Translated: CASSAGESTQYF.

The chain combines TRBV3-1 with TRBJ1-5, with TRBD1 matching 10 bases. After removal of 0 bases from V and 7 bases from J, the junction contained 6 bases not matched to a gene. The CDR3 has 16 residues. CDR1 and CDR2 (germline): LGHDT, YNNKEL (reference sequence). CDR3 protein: CASSQDSRTGGQPQHF. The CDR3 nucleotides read TGTGCCAGCAGCCAAGATTCCCGGACAGGGGGGCAGCCCCAGCATTTT.

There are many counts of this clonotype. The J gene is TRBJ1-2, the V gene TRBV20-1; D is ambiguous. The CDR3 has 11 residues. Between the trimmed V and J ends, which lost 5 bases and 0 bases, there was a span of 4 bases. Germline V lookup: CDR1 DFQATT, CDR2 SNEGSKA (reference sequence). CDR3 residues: CSALANYGYTF. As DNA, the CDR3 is TGCAGTGCTCTGGCTAACTATGGCTACACCTTC.

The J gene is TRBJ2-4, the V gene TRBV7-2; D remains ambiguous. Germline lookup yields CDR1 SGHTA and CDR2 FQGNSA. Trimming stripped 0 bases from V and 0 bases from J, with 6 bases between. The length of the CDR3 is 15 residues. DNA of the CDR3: TGTGCCAGCAGCTTAGCGATCATAGCCAAAAACATTCAGTACTTC. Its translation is CASSLAIIAKNIQYF.

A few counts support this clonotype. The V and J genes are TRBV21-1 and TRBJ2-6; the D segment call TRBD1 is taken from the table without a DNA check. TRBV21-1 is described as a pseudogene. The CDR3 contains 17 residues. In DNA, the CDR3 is TGTGCCAGCAGCCTTTCCGGGACAGGGGCTGGGGCCAACGTCCTGACTTTC. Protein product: CASSLSGTGAGANVLTF.

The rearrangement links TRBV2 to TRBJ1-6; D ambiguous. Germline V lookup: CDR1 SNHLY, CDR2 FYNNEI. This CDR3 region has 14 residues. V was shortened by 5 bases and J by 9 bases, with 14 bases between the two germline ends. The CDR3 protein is CASSRLKGTSPLHF. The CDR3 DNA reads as TGTGCCAGCAGTCGATTGAAAGGAACTTCACCCCTCCACTTT.

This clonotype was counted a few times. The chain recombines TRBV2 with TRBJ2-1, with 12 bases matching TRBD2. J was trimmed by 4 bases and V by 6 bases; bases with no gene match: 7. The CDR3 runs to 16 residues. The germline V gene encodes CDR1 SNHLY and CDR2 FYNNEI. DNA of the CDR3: TGTGCCAGCAGCAAGGAGGGGACTAGCGGGTACAATGAGCAGTTCTTC. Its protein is CASSKEGTSGYNEQFF.

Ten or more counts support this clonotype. The CDR3 here is CASFTPPMNTEAFF. For the CDR3, the DNA is TGTGCCAGCTTTACTCCACCCATGAACACTGAAGCTTTCTTT. J is TRBJ1-1 and V is TRBV18; D is unclear. The CDR3 length is 14 residues. Germline CDR1 KGHSH, CDR2 LQKENI. Trimming shortened V by 7 bases and J by 0 bases, and 12 bases separated the two germline ends.

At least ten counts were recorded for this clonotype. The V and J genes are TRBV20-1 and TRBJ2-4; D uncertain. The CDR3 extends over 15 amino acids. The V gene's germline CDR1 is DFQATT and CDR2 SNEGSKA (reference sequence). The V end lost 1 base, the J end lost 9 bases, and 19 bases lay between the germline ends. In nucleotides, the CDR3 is TGCAGTGCTAGAGTTACGTCTGGTGCCTCAGGCATTCAGTACTTC. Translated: CSARVTSGASGIQYF.

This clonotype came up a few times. The CDR3 sequence is CASSLGTTGPPEAFF. DNA for the CDR3: TGTGCCAGCAGTTTGGGTACCACAGGGCCGCCTGAAGCTTTCTTT. This chain joins TRBV28 and TRBJ1-1, with D perhaps matching TRBD1 (6 bases). CDR1 is MDHEN and CDR2 is SYDVKM in the germline V gene. This CDR3 is 15 amino acids long. Trimming pared 3 bases from V and 6 bases from J, leaving 17 bases between.

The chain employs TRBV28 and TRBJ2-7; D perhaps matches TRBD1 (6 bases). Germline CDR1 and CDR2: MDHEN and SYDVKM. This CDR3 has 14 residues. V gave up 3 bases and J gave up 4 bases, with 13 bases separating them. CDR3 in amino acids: CASSFGARGYEQYF. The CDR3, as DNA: TGTGCCAGCAGTTTCGGCGCCAGGGGATACGAGCAGTACTTC.

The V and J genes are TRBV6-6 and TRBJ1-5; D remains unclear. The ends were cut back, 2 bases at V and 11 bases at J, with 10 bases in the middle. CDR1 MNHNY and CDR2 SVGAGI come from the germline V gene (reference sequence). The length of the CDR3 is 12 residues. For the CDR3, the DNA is TGTGCCAGCAGTTACGAAATCGGGGCCCAGCATTTT. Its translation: CASSYEIGAQHF.

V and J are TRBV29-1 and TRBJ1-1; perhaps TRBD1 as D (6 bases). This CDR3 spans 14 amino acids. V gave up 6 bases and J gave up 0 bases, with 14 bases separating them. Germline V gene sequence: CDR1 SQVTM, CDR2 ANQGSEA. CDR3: CSVAQGGVNTEAFF. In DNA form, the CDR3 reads TGCAGCGTGGCACAGGGAGGGGTGAACACTGAAGCTTTCTTT.

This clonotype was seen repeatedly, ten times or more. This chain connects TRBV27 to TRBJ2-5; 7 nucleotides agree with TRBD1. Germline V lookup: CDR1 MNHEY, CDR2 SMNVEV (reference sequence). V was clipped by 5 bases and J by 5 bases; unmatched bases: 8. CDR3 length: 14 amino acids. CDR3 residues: CASSPGGYVETQYF. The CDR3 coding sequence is TGTGCCAGCAGTCCAGGGGGTTACGTGGAGACCCAGTACTTC.

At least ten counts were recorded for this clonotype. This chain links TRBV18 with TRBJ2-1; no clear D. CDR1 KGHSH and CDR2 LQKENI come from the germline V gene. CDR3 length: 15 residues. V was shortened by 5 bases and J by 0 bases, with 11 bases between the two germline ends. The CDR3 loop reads CASSWATSSYNEQFF. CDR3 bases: TGTGCCAGCTCATGGGCTACGAGCTCCTACAATGAGCAGTTCTTC.

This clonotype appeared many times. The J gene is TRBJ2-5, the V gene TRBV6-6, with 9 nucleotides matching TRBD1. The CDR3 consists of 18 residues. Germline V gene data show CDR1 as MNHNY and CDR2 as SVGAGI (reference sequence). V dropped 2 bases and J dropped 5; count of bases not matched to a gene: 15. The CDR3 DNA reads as TGTGCCAGCAGTTACGCCGGAATTAGGGACAGGGTTGATGAGACCCAGTACTTC. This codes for CASSYAGIRDRVDETQYF.

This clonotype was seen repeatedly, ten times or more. CDR3 bases: TGTGCCAGCTCACCAGACTGGGCAGGAGGAACTTATGGCTACACCTTC. As protein: CASSPDWAGGTYGYTF. The chain joins TRBV18 to TRBJ1-2; D not resolved. The germline V gene has CDR1 KGHSH and CDR2 LQKENI. V was cut by 2 bases and J by 5 bases, with 18 bases left in between. The CDR3 contains 16 residues.

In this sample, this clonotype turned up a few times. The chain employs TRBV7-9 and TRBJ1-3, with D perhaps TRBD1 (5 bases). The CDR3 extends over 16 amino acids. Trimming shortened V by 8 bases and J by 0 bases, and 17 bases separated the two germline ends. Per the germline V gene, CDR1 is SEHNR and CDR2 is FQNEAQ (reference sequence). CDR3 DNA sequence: TGTGCCAGCGGACGGTGGGGGGGTTTCTCTGGAAACACCATATATTTT. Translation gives CASGRWGGFSGNTIYF.

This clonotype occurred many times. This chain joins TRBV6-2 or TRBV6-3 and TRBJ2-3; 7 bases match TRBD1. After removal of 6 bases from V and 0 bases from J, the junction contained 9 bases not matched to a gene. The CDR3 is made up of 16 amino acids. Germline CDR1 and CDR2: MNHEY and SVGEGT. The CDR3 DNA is TGTGCCAGCAGACACCGGGACAGCACTAGCACAGATACGCAGTATTTT. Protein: CASRHRDSTSTDTQYF.

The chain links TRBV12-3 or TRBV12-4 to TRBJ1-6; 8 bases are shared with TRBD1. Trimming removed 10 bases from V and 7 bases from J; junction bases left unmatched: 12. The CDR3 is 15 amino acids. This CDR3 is CATRGRTGQNSPLHF. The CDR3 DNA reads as TGTGCCACCCGGGGGAGGACAGGGCAGAATTCACCCCTCCACTTT.